This section outlines one T cell receptor beta chain sequence together with its context. What it binds is unknown. This entry is derived from a study of vaccination effects on CD4 cells after COVID-19. General observations from the study: Marked contraction was observed in infection-induced and vaccine-induced clones late after vaccination.

V lost 4 bases and J 0 bases, leaving 13 bases between the germline ends. Germline V gene sequence: CDR1 GTSNPN, CDR2 SVGIG (reference sequence). The CDR3 is 15 amino acids. Researchers isolated CD4+ T cells once approximately ten days of culture had elapsed. TCRdb's table, derived via immunoSEQ multiplex PCR, lists solely in-frame clones and lacks some. This sample carries 45,000 to 50,000 clones, 67% of them seen once, and the ten largest clones take about 5%. J is TRBJ1-5 and V is TRBV30; D is possibly TRBD1 (6 bases). Sequencing used CD4+ T cells from PBMCs cultured without peptide, obtained before COVID-19 vaccination. This TCR derives from a human donor who received a COVID-19 vaccine. The CDR3 coding sequence is TGTGCCTGGAATAAGGGGGGAGTTAGCAATCAGCCCCAGCATTTT. Translation gives CAWNKGGVSNQPQHF.